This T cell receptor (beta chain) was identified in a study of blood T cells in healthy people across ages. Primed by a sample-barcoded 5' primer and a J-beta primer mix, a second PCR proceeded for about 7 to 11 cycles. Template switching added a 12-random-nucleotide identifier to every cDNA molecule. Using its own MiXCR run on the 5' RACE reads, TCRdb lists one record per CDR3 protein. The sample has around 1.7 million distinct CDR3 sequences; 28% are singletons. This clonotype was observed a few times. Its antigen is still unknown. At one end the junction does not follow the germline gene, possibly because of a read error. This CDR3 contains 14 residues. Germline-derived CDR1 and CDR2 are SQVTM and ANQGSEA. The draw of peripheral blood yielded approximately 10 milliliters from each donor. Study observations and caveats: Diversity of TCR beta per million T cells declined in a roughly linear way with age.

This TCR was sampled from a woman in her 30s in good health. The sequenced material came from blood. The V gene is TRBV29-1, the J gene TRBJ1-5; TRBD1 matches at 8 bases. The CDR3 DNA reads TGCAACGTTCAGACAGGGGCAATCAATCAGCCCCAGCATTTT. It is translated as CNVQTGAINQPQHF.